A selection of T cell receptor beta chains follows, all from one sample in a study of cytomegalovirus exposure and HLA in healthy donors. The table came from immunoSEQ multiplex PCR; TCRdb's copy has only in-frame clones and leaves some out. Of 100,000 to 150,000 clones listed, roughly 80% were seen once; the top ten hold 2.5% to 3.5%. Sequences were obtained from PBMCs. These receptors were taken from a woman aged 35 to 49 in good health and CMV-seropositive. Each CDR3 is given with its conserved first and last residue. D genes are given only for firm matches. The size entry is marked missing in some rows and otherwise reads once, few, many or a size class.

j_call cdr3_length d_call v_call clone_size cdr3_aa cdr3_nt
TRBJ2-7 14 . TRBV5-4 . CASSLAEGAYEQYF TGTGCCAGCAGCTTGGCTGAAGGGGCCTACGAGCAGTACTTC
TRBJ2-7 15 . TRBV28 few CASSLLFGGTYEQYF TGTGCCAGCAGTTTACTATTCGGCGGAACCTACGAGCAGTACTTC
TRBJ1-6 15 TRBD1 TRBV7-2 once CASSLAATGVSPLHF TGTGCCAGCAGCTTAGCTGCGACAGGGGTATCACCCCTCCACTTT
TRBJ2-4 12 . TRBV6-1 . CASSRGGNIQYF TGTGCCAGCAGCAGGGGTGGAAACATTCAGTACTTC
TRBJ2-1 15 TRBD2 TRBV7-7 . CASSSSGGAYNEQFF TGTGCTAGCAGTTCTAGCGGGGGGGCCTACAATGAGCAGTTCTTC
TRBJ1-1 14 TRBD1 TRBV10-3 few CATTGGAVNTEAFF TGTGCCACCACAGGGGGGGCGGTGAACACTGAAGCTTTCTTT
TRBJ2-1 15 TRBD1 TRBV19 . CASSIDDRGSGEQFF TGTGCCAGTAGTATAGATGACAGGGGATCGGGTGAGCAGTTCTTC
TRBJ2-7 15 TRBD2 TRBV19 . CASSNLRLAGYEQYF TGTGCCAGTAGCAATCTGAGACTAGCGGGGTACGAGCAGTACTTC
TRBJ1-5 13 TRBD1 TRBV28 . CASTSGGRQPQHF TGTGCCAGCACCTCAGGGGGCAGGCAGCCCCAGCATTTT
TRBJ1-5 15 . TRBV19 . CASSNGHYSNQPQHF TGTGCCAGTAGTAACGGACACTATAGCAATCAGCCCCAGCATTTT
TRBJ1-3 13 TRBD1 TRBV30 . CAWAGQGGYTIYF TGTGCCTGGGCGGGACAGGGCGGATACACCATATATTTT
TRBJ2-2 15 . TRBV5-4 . CASSLSGRNTGELFF TGTGCCAGCAGCTTGTCTGGGAGAAACACCGGGGAGCTGTTTTTT
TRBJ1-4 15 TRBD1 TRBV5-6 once CASSARDRWSEKLFF TGTGCCAGCAGCGCGAGGGACAGGTGGAGTGAAAAACTGTTTTTT
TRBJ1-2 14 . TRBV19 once CASSIGSQNYGYTF TGTGCCAGTAGTATAGGGTCGCAGAACTATGGCTACACCTTC
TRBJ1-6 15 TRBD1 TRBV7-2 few CASSPYRGEYSPLHF TGTGCCAGCAGCCCTTACAGGGGGGAATATTCACCCCTCCACTTT
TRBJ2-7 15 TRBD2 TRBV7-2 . CASSSDSAGAYEQYF TGTGCCAGCAGCTCCGACTCAGCGGGGGCCTACGAGCAGTACTTC
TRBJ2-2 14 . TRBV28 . CASSFGRNTGELFF TGTGCCAGCAGTTTTGGCCGAAACACCGGGGAGCTGTTTTTT
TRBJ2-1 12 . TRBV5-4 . CASSLGGNEQFF TGTGCCAGCAGCTTGGGAGGAAATGAGCAGTTCTTC
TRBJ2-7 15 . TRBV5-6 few CASSPRDNPTYEQYF TGTGCCAGCAGCCCCCGGGACAACCCGACCTACGAGCAGTACTTC
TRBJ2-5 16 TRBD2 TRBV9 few CASSRSAGGAEETQYF TGTGCCAGCAGTCGCTCGGCGGGGGGCGCAGAGGAGACCCAGTACTTC
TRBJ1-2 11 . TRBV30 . CAWSVFPGYTF TGTGCCTGGAGTGTCTTCCCCGGCTACACCTTC
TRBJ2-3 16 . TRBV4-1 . CASFLSAPRSTDTQYF TGCGCCAGCTTCCTCTCTGCGCCCCGAAGCACAGATACGCAGTATTTT
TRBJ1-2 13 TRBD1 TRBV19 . CASRTTGIYGYTF TGTGCCAGCCGAACGACAGGGATCTATGGCTACACCTTC
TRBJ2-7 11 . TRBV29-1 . CSVADKTEQYF TGCAGCGTCGCGGACAAAACCGAGCAGTACTTC
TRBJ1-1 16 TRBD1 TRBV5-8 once CASNLDRVRGYTEAFF TGTGCCAGCAACCTTGACAGGGTGAGGGGGTACACTGAAGCTTTCTTT
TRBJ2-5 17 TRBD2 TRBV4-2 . CASSRMERGDPSETQYF TGTGCCAGCAGCCGAATGGAACGGGGGGACCCTTCAGAGACCCAGTACTTC
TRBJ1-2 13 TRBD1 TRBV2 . CASTGQGYSGYTF TGTGCCAGCACTGGACAGGGGTACAGTGGCTACACCTTC
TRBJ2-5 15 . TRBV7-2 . CASSLEGRDTETQYF TGTGCCAGCAGCTTAGAGGGCAGGGATACGGAGACCCAGTACTTC